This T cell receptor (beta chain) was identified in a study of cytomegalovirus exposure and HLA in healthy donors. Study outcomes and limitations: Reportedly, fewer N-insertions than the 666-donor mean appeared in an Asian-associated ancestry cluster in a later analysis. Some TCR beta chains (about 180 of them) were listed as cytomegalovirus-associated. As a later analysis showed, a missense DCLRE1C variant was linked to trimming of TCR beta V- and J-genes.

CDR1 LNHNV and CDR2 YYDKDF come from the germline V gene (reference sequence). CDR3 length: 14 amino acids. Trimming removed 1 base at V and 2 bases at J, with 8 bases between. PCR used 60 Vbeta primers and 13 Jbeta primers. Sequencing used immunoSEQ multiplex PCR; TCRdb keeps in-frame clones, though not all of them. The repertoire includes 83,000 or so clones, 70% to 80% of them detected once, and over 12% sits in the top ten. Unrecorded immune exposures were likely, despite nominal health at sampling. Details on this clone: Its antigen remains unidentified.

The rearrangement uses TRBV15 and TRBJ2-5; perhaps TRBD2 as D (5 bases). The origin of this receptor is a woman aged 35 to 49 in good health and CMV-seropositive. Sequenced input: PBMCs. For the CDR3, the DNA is TGTGCCACCAGCAGAGCTAGACTACAAGAGACCCAGTACTTC. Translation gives CATSRARLQETQYF.